The 15 T cell receptor beta chains listed next were all sequenced from one sample in a study of T cell responses to AZD1222 COVID-19 vaccine. The data were produced by immunoSEQ multiplex PCR, yet TCRdb's version contains in-frame clones alone and is incomplete. Of over 100,000 clones in the sample, 70% to 90% are singletons; the top ten hold roughly 4%. The source material was peripheral blood, sampled on day 0 of AZD1222 vaccination. The receptors stem from an adult in good health.

The rearrangement uses TRBV6-5 and TRBJ2-7; 8 nucleotides agree with TRBD1. Losses at the gene ends were 3 bases for V and 4 bases for J; bases not matched to a gene: 2. CDR3 size: 13 residues. Germline V CDR1 and CDR2: MNHEY, SVGAGI. CDR3 sequence reads: CASSYRTGYEQYF. As DNA, the CDR3 is TGTGCCAGCAGTTATAGGACAGGGTACGAGCAGTACTTC.

The chain combines TRBV7-9 with TRBJ1-6; D is perhaps TRBD1 (5 bases). The CDR3 runs to 12 residues. Germline assignment: CDR1 SEHNR and CDR2 FQNEAQ (reference sequence). V was pared by 5 bases and J by 10 bases, with 9 bases between. The CDR3 bases are TGTGCCAGCAGCGTAGGGGAATCACCCCTCCACTTT. This encodes CASSVGESPLHF. The full variable domain, with the rest looked up from reference TRBV7-9 and TRBJ1-6, is DTGVSQNPRHKITKRGQNVTFRCDPISEHNRLYWYRQTLGQGPEFLTYFQNEAQLEKSRLLSDRFSAERPKGSFSTLEIQRTEQGDSAMYLCASSVGESPLHFGNGTRLTVT.

This rearrangement joins TRBV5-8 to TRBJ2-2, with TRBD1 matching over 7 bases. The V and J ends lost 0 bases and 3 bases, in that order; junction bases with no gene match: 2. Germline CDR1 reads SGHTS; CDR2 reads YDEGEE. CDR3 length equals 15 residues. CDR3 sequence: CASSLGDRDTGELFF. CDR3 sequence (DNA): TGTGCCAGCAGCTTGGGCGACAGGGACACCGGGGAGCTGTTTTTT.

The chain links TRBV7-9 to TRBJ1-5; D might be TRBD1 (5 bases). The CDR3 loop spans 13 amino acids. The V end lost 6 bases, the J end lost 7 bases, and 13 bases lay between the germline ends. Germline CDR1 SEHNR, CDR2 FQNEAQ (reference sequence). The CDR3 reads CASRPLGDQPQHF. CDR3 in DNA: TGTGCCAGCAGACCTCTGGGGGACCAGCCCCAGCATTTT.

The gene calls are TRBV7-9 and TRBJ1-6; 7 bases agree with TRBD1. CDR3 length: 15 residues. Germline V gives CDR1 SEHNR, CDR2 FQNEAQ (reference sequence). V lost 4 bases and J lost 5; bases outside the gene matches: 5. CDR3 loop: CASSSRGLDNSPLHF. CDR3 coding DNA: TGTGCCAGCAGCTCCAGGGGGTTGGATAATTCACCCCTCCACTTT.

This chain joins TRBV24-1 and TRBJ2-3; D is possibly TRBD2 (6 bases). The V gene lost 1 base and the J gene lost 1 base, with 11 bases spanning the gap. This CDR3 is 16 amino acids long. Germline values: CDR1 KGHDR, CDR2 SFDVKD. The DNA of the CDR3 is TGTGCCACCAGTGATTTCCCGTCGGGGGGCACAGATACGCAGTATTTT. It translates to CATSDFPSGGTDTQYF.

The chain links TRBV5-1 to TRBJ1-1, with TRBD1 identical over 8 bases. The ends lost 0 bases at V and 4 bases at J; junction bases unmatched: 2. Germline assignment: CDR1 SGHRS and CDR2 YFSETQ. The CDR3 covers 14 residues. The CDR3 nucleotides are TGCGCCAGCAGCTTGGAACAGGGGGTCACTGAAGCTTTCTTT. It specifies CASSLEQGVTEAFF. Supplemented by reference TRBV5-1 and TRBJ1-1, the full variable domain reads KAGVTQTPRYLIKTRGQQVTLSCSPISGHRSVSWYQQTPGQGLQFLFEYFSETQRNKGNFPGRFSGRQFSNSRSEMNVSTLELGDSALYLCASSLEQGVTEAFFGQGTRLTVV.

The chain links TRBV4-1 to TRBJ2-3; 9 positions agree with TRBD2. Trimming cost V 5 bases and J 1 base; bases outside gene matches: 7. This CDR3 has 16 residues. The V gene's germline CDR1 is MGHRA and CDR2 YSYEKL. CDR3 nucleotides: TGCGCCAGCAGCTATATAGCGGGGGCGCGCACAGATACGCAGTATTTT. Amino acids: CASSYIAGARTDTQYF.

This chain joins TRBV5-1 and TRBJ2-2; D remains unclear. Germline CDR1 is SGHRS and CDR2 is YFSETQ. V lost 4 bases and J lost 6, with 10 bases in between. CDR3 length: 13 amino acids. The CDR3 reads CASSPEVPGELFF. The CDR3 DNA reads as TGCGCCAGCAGCCCCGAGGTCCCCGGGGAGCTGTTTTTT.

The V call is TRBV5-6, the J call TRBJ2-2, with D perhaps TRBD2 (6 bases). V shed 4 bases and J shed 8 bases, with 18 bases lying between them. The CDR3 runs to 15 residues. Germline values: CDR1 SGHDT, CDR2 YYEEEE. CDR3 amino acids: CASSLVGGEVGELFF. The CDR3 DNA is TGTGCCAGCAGCCTTGTGGGCGGGGAAGTTGGGGAGCTGTTTTTT.

This chain connects TRBV5-1 to TRBJ1-2; 8 bases fit TRBD1. This CDR3 comprises 15 residues. Germline V gene lookup returns CDR1 SGHRS and CDR2 YFSETQ. J gave up 4 bases and V 3 bases, and 8 bases lay outside the gene matches. CDR3 protein: CASSSGQGGSYGYTF. DNA of the CDR3: TGCGCCAGCAGCTCCGGACAGGGTGGTTCCTATGGCTACACCTTC.

The rearrangement joins TRBV12-3 or TRBV12-4 to TRBJ1-1; possible D gene TRBD1, 5 bases. CDR3 length: 13 amino acids. V shed 3 bases and J shed 1 base, with 6 bases lying between them. The CDR3 coding sequence is TGTGCCAGCAGTTTTGGACAGAACACTGAAGCTTTCTTT. This encodes CASSFGQNTEAFF.

In this sample, this clone turned up once. This chain joins TRBV18 and TRBJ1-3; D is perhaps TRBD1 (5 bases). From germline, CDR1 is KGHSH and CDR2 LQKENI. There are 17 residues in the CDR3. The V gene lost 3 bases and the J gene lost 2 bases, with 17 bases spanning the gap. For the CDR3, the DNA is TGTGCCAGCTCACCCATTTCAGGGTCGACTACTGGAAACACCATATATTTT. Encoded protein: CASSPISGSTTGNTIYF.

This chain uses TRBV18 with TRBJ2-5; D is ambiguous. V lost 4 bases, J lost 5 bases, and 8 bases lay in between. Germline V gene sequence: CDR1 KGHSH, CDR2 LQKENI. The CDR3 consists of 12 residues. Here the CDR3 reads CASSLGRETQYF. For the CDR3, the DNA is TGTGCCAGCTCACTCGGCAGGGAGACCCAGTACTTC.

The chain is built from TRBV4-1 and TRBJ1-2; 7 positions match TRBD1. The CDR3 covers 15 residues. V trimming: 4 bases; J trimming: 4 bases; junction bases outside the gene matches: 9. The V gene's germline CDR1 is MGHRA and CDR2 YSYEKL. The chain's CDR3 is CASSPGGGQIYGYTF. CDR3 coding DNA: TGCGCCAGCAGCCCAGGAGGGGGACAGATCTATGGCTACACCTTC.